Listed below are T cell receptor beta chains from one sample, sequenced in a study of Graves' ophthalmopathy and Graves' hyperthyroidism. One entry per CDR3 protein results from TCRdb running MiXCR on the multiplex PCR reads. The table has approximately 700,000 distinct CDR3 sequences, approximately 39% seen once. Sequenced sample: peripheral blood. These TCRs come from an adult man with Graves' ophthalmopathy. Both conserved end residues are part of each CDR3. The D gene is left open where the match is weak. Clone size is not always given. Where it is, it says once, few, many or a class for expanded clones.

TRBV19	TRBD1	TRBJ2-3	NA	CASSSRQGGTDTQYF	TGTGCCAGTAGTTCCCGACAGGGGGGGACAGATACGCAGTATTTT
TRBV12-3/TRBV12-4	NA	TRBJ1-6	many	CASSLQDNSPLHF	TGTGCCAGCAGTTTACAGGATAATTCACCCCTCCACTTT
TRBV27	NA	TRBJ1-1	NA	CASSEGAPVDTEAFF	TGTGCCAGCTCGGAAGGGGCCCCGGTGGACACTGAAGCTTTCTTT
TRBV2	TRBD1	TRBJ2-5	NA	CASNRDRGVFETQYF	TGTGCCAGCAATAGAGACAGGGGTGTATTCGAGACCCAGTACTTC
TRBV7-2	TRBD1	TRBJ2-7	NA	CASSSKGQGSGEQYF	TGTGCCAGCAGCTCAAAGGGACAGGGAAGCGGAGAGCAGTACTTC
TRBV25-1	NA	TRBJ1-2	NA	CASSPTKRAFYGHTF	TGTGCCAGCAGCCCCACCAAACGGGCGTTCTATGGCCACACCTTC
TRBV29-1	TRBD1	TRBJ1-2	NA	CSTRGQGAYGYTF	TGCAGCACCAGGGGACAGGGGGCCTATGGCTACACCTTC
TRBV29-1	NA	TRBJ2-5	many	CSVYWRGETQYF	TGCAGCGTTTATTGGCGGGGCGAGACCCAGTACTTC
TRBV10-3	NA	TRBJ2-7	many	CAISESPGVPYEQYF	TGTGCCATCAGTGAGTCCCCAGGGGTCCCCTACGAGCAGTACTTC
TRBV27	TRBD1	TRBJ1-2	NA	CASTSITDRLRGGYTF	TGTGCCAGCACATCAATAACGGACAGGCTGCGTGGTGGCTACACCTTC
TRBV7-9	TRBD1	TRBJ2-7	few	CASRQPGQGLLDEQYF	TGTGCCAGCAGACAACCAGGACAGGGTTTATTAGACGAGCAGTACTTC
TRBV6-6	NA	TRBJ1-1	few	CAAEDTEAFF	TGTGCCGCAGAGGACACTGAAGCTTTCTTT
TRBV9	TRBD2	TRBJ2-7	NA	CASSPGTGWTSGRPSSYEQYF	TGTGCCAGCAGTCCCGGGACAGGATGGACTAGCGGGAGGCCGAGCTCCTACGAGCAGTACTTC
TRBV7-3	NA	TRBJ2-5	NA	CASSVESTKETQYF	TGTGCCAGCAGCGTTGAATCCACCAAAGAGACCCAGTACTTC
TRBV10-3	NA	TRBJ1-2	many	CAISVEGTAGYTF	TGTGCCATCAGTGTAGAGGGGACGGCTGGCTACACCTTC
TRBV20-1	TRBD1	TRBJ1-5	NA	CSVEGQRNQPQHF	TGCAGCGTTGAGGGACAGCGCAATCAGCCCCAGCATTTT
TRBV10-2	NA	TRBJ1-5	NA	CASRYGGLPINQPQHF	TGTGCCAGCAGGTACGGGGGCCTTCCTATCAATCAGCCCCAGCATTTT
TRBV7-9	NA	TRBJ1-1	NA	CASSQGQRANEAFF	TGTGCCAGCAGCCAAGGACAGAGGGCTAATGAAGCTTTCTTT
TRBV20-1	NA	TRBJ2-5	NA	CSATPWSQLETQYF	TGCAGTGCTACGCCTTGGAGCCAGCTAGAGACCCAGTACTTC
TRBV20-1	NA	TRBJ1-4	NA	CSARDLVQLGEKLFF	TGCAGTGCTAGAGATCTAGTGCAGTTAGGTGAAAAACTGTTTTTT
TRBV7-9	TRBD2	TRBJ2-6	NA	CASSLAGGSGANVLTF	TGCGCCAGCAGCTTGGCGGGGGGCTCTGGGGCCAACGTCCTGACTTTC
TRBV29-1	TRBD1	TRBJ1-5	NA	CSQTGGGNQPQHF	TGCAGCCAGACAGGGGGCGGCAATCAGCCCCAGCATTTT
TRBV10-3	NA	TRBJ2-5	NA	CAISRTPEYF	TGTGCCATCAGCCGGACGCCAGAGTACTTC
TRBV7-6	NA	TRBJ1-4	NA	CASSSTTNTGEKLFF	TGTGCCAGCAGTTCCACTACGAACACCGGGGAAAAACTGTTTTTT
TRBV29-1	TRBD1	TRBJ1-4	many	CSVVKGTDPNEKLFF	TGCAGCGTTGTAAAAGGGACAGATCCTAATGAAAAACTGTTTTTT
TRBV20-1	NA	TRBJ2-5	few	CSAISWGETQYF	TGCAGTGCTATTTCTTGGGGGGAGACCCAGTACTTC
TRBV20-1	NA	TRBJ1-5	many	CSARAGVESNQPQHF	TGCAGTGCTAGAGCGGGGGTGGAAAGCAATCAGCCCCAGCATTTT
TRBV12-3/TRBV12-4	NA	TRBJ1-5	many	CASSFSGDSNQPQHF	TGTGCCAGCAGTTTTTCAGGGGATAGCAATCAGCCCCAGCATTTT
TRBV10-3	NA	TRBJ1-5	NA	CAISEVGGGETQHF	TGTGCCATCAGTGAAGTTGGCGGAGGGGAGACCCAGCATTTT
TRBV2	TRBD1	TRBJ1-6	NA	CASSLPGTGGSPLHF	TGTGCCAGCAGTTTACCCGGGACAGGGGGGTCACCCCTCCACTTT
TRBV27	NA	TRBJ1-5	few	CASSQGTRVGQPQHF	TGTGCCAGCAGCCAAGGGACACGGGTGGGCCAGCCCCAGCATTTT
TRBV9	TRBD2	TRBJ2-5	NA	CASSVGLAGAETQYF	TGTGCCAGCAGCGTCGGACTAGCGGGAGCTGAGACCCAGTACTTC
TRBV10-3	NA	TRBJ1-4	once	CAISGQENTEKLFF	TGTGCCATCAGTGGACAGGAGAACACTGAAAAACTGTTTTTT
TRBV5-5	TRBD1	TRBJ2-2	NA	CASSQVQGTTGELFF	TGTGCCAGCAGCCAAGTACAGGGGACCACCGGGGAGCTGTTTTTT
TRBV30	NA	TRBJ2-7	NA	CAWSVGLGVTYEQYF	TGTGCCTGGAGTGTAGGGTTGGGGGTAACCTACGAGCAGTACTTC
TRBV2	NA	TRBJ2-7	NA	CASSFRRAEQYF	TGTGCCAGCAGTTTTAGGAGGGCCGAGCAGTACTTC
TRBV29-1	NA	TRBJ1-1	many	CSVGSDDRSTEAFF	TGCAGCGTTGGTTCCGACGACAGATCCACTGAAGCTTTCTTT
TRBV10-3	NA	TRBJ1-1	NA	CASLGIGGETEAFF	TGTGCCAGCCTCGGAATCGGGGGAGAGACTGAAGCTTTCTTT
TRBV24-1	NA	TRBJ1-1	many	CATSDLRGTEAFF	TGTGCCACCAGTGATCTCCGGGGCACTGAAGCTTTCTTT
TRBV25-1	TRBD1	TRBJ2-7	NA	CASLPDRSSPGDF	TGTGCCAGCCTTCCGGACAGGTCCTCCCCTGGAGACTTC
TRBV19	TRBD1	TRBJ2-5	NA	CASTRTGQLLQETQYF	TGTGCCAGCACTCGGACAGGACAACTGCTCCAAGAGACCCAGTACTTC
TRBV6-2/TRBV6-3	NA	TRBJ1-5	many	CASSHGWRQPQHF	TGTGCCAGCAGTCACGGGTGGCGTCAGCCCCAGCATTTT
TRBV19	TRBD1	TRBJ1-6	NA	CASSIQADRGGSPLHF	TGTGCCAGTAGTATTCAGGCGGACAGGGGCGGTTCACCCCTCCACTTT